This T cell receptor beta chain was captured by sequencing in a study of cytomegalovirus exposure and HLA in healthy donors. The PCR used 60 Vbeta and 13 Jbeta primers. Sequenced by immunoSEQ multiplex PCR; TCRdb stores in-frame clones only, minus some. The table shows 120,000 to 150,000 clones, with approximately 71% occurring only once. The V gene's germline CDR1 is SGHTA and CDR2 FQGNSA. Trimming at V came to 4 bases and at J to 5 bases, leaving 7 bases not matched to a gene. This CDR3 has 14 residues. Sequencing used PBMCs. This TCR derives from a woman in her fifties or sixties in good health and CMV-seronegative. The chain employs TRBV7-2 and TRBJ2-5, with 7 bases matching TRBD1. This chain's CDR3 is CASSSTGDRETQYF. CDR3 DNA sequence: TGTGCCAGCAGCTCCACAGGGGATAGGGAGACCCAGTACTTC.